The rows below give T cell receptor beta chains drawn from one sample of a study of T cells in Graves' hyperthyroidism and ophthalmopathy. MiXCR, run by TCRdb on the multiplex PCR reads, gives a single entry per CDR3 protein. Altogether roughly 380,000 distinct CDR3 sequences are present, about 15% being singletons, with the ten largest covering approximately 11%. Sequenced input: blood. The receptors were sampled from a woman aged 55 to 70 with Graves' hyperthyroidism. CDR3s include the opening cysteine and the closing phenylalanine or tryptophan. A D gene is named only where the DNA matches it firmly. Not every row has a clone size; where given, it reads once, few, many or a size class.

j_call clone_size v_call d_call cdr3_aa cdr3_nt
TRBJ1-3 NA TRBV28 NA CASSGTGRRGNTIYF TGTGCCAGCAGCGGAACAGGGAGAAGGGGAAACACCATATATTTT
TRBJ1-2 many TRBV28 NA CASSITQVSGGYTF TGTGCCAGCAGTATAACACAGGTCTCGGGCGGCTACACCTTC
TRBJ1-6 once TRBV7-9 TRBD1 CASRLWGQGNSPLHF TGTGCCAGCAGGCTCTGGGGACAGGGCAATTCACCCCTCCACTTT
TRBJ2-5 NA TRBV18 TRBD1 CASSPMTGTQETQYF TGTGCCAGCTCGCCTATGACAGGGACCCAAGAGACCCAGTACTTC
TRBJ2-7 many TRBV6-1 NA CASSPRQVFDEQYF TGTGCCAGCAGTCCAAGGCAGGTCTTTGACGAGCAGTACTTC
TRBJ2-1 few TRBV27 NA CASSLERSGNEQFF TGTGCCAGCAGTTTAGAGCGGAGCGGTAATGAGCAGTTCTTC
TRBJ1-3 many TRBV6-5 NA CASSYSSQPGNTIYF TGTGCCAGCAGTTACTCGTCCCAGCCAGGAAACACCATATATTTT
TRBJ2-3 medium-sized TRBV24-1 NA CATTEWTTGFSDTQYF TGTGCCACCACCGAATGGACTACAGGGTTTTCAGATACGCAGTATTTT
TRBJ1-1 many TRBV7-6 NA CASSLQEQNTEAFF TGTGCCAGCAGCTTACAGGAACAGAACACTGAAGCTTTCTTT
TRBJ2-3 many TRBV6-2/TRBV6-3 TRBD2 CASSKGSGRPKGDTQYF TGTGCCAGCAGCAAAGGTAGCGGGAGGCCCAAGGGGGATACGCAGTATTTT
TRBJ2-7 many TRBV6-1 NA CASSEGRIYEQYF TGTGCCAGCAGTGAAGGGAGAATCTACGAGCAGTACTTC
TRBJ1-1 many TRBV6-1 NA CASRYAQNTEAFF TGTGCCAGCAGGTATGCTCAGAACACTGAAGCTTTCTTT
TRBJ1-2 many TRBV30 NA CAWRGLGGYTF TGTGCCTGGAGGGGGCTGGGGGGCTACACCTTC
TRBJ2-2 many TRBV7-2 NA CASSLYSLTGELFF TGTGCCAGCAGCTTATACAGCCTAACCGGGGAGCTGTTTTTT
TRBJ2-4 NA TRBV19 NA CASSIGFGRGNIQYF TGTGCCAGTAGTATTGGATTTGGCAGGGGAAACATTCAGTACTTC
TRBJ2-3 few TRBV12-3/TRBV12-4 TRBD2 CASRGGLAGPDTQYF TGTGCCAGCAGGGGGGGACTAGCAGGCCCAGATACGCAGTATTTT
TRBJ2-3 many TRBV28 NA CATAPGWAQYF TGTGCCACCGCACCCGGGTGGGCGCAGTATTTT
TRBJ2-3 many TRBV5-6 NA CASSSIYGGDTQYF TGTGCCAGCAGCTCAATATATGGGGGAGATACGCAGTATTTT
TRBJ1-5 many TRBV7-8 NA CASSLVARVSNQPQHF TGTGCCAGCAGCTTAGTGGCAAGGGTTAGCAATCAGCCCCAGCATTTT
TRBJ2-1 NA TRBV11-2 TRBD2 CASSLPLAGVNEQSF TGTGCCAGCAGCTTACCCCTAGCGGGAGTTAATGAGCAGTCCTTC
TRBJ2-7 many TRBV4-1 NA CASSSRSGRPLEQYF TGCGCCAGCAGCTCTCGTAGCGGAAGGCCGCTCGAGCAGTACTTC
TRBJ1-1 many TRBV2 TRBD1 CASKTGWNTEAFF TGTGCCAGCAAGACAGGGTGGAACACTGAAGCTTTCTTT
TRBJ2-2 few TRBV11-1 NA CASSFGDRGELFF TGTGCCAGCAGCTTCGGAGACCGCGGGGAGCTGTTTTTT
TRBJ2-2 many TRBV3-1 NA CASSQGTGTGELFF TGTGCCAGCAGCCAAGGTACCGGCACCGGGGAGCTGTTTTTT
TRBJ2-7 few TRBV5-6 NA CASSLTGSPYEQYF TGTGCCAGCAGCTTGACAGGGTCCCCCTACGAGCAGTACTTC
TRBJ2-1 NA TRBV6-1 TRBD2 CASSPRGGSGYNEQFF TGTGCCAGCAGTCCTAGGGGCGGGAGCGGCTACAATGAGCAGTTCTTC
TRBJ2-7 few TRBV12-5 NA CASGLVRGDRTREQYF TGTGCTAGTGGTTTGGTACGGGGGGACAGGACCCGCGAGCAGTACTTC
TRBJ2-3 NA TRBV20-1 TRBD2 CSPGLAGGSTDTQYF TGCAGTCCGGGACTAGCGGGAGGTAGCACAGATACGCAGTATTTT
TRBJ1-4 NA TRBV5-1 NA CASSQTTGTLADKLFF TGCGCCAGCAGCCAAACTACAGGGACATTGGCTGATAAACTGTTTTTT
TRBJ1-5 many TRBV24-1 NA CATSDGGNQPQHF TGTGCCACCAGTGATGGGGGTAATCAGCCCCAGCATTTT
TRBJ2-5 NA TRBV6-1 NA CASSLPHQETQYF TGTGCCAGCAGTTTACCCCACCAAGAGACCCAGTACTTC
TRBJ1-3 few TRBV20-1 NA CSARAGPSSGNTIYF TGCAGTGCTAGAGCGGGACCGAGCTCTGGAAACACCATATATTTT
TRBJ2-1 many TRBV28 NA CASSSGTDEQFF TGTGCCAGCAGTTCAGGGACGGATGAGCAGTTCTTC
TRBJ2-7 many TRBV7-8 NA CASSLALSGLSSYEQYF TGTGCCAGCAGCTTAGCGCTATCGGGTCTGAGCTCCTACGAGCAGTACTTC
TRBJ2-1 few TRBV29-1 TRBD2 CSVELADNEQFF TGCAGCGTTGAACTAGCGGACAATGAGCAGTTCTTC
TRBJ2-5 few TRBV5-1 TRBD1 CASTTTGGGRETQYF TGCGCCAGCACCACGACAGGGGGCGGTAGGGAGACCCAGTACTTC
TRBJ2-5 NA TRBV12-5 NA CASGLGTVGYQETQYF TGTGCTAGTGGTTTAGGAACTGTTGGGTACCAAGAGACCCAGTACTTC
TRBJ2-7 NA TRBV6-5 TRBD2 CASSYSSSLARTYEQYF TGTGCCAGCAGTTACTCGTCTTCACTAGCGCGAACCTACGAGCAGTACTTC
TRBJ2-5 many TRBV18 NA CASSPPAGEETQYF TGTGCCAGCTCACCACCGGCAGGGGAGGAGACCCAGTACTTC
TRBJ1-1 once TRBV6-1 NA CASRNQPVEAFF TGTGCCAGCAGGAACCAACCAGTTGAAGCTTTCTTT
TRBJ2-5 NA TRBV5-1 TRBD1 CASSFGQGAQTQYF TGCGCCAGCAGCTTTGGACAGGGCGCGCAGACCCAGTACTTC
TRBJ1-5 few TRBV12-3/TRBV12-4 NA CASRATGFNQPQHF TGTGCCAGCAGGGCTACAGGGTTCAATCAGCCCCAGCATTTT
TRBJ2-7 few TRBV29-1 NA CSVRALGEQYF TGCAGCGTGAGGGCACTAGGGGAGCAGTACTTC
TRBJ2-5 many TRBV24-1 NA CATSDRSGREETQYF TGTGCCACCAGTGATCGATCAGGGAGAGAAGAGACCCAGTACTTC
TRBJ2-1 many TRBV20-1 TRBD1 CSARVPLGTGGAGLGYEQFF TGCAGTGCTAGAGTTCCCTTAGGGACAGGGGGCGCCGGATTGGGCTATGAGCAGTTCTTC
TRBJ2-7 NA TRBV5-1 TRBD1 CASSRDRQPTEQYF TGCGCCAGCAGCAGGGACAGGCAACCAACTGAGCAGTACTTC
TRBJ2-1 NA TRBV27 NA CASSPQGAGEYNEQFF TGTGCCAGCAGTCCCCAAGGGGCAGGGGAATACAATGAGCAGTTCTTC
TRBJ2-2 many TRBV6-1 NA CASRTDRNTGELFF TGTGCCAGCAGAACGGACAGGAACACCGGGGAGCTGTTTTTT
TRBJ2-3 many TRBV28 TRBD2 CASSLSGTSGGFLTDTQYF TGTGCCAGCAGTTTATCCGGGACTAGCGGCGGGTTCCTAACAGATACGCAGTATTTT
TRBJ2-1 few TRBV10-3 TRBD2 CAISESGQRGGEQFF TGTGCCATCAGTGAGTCGGGTCAACGGGGGGGTGAGCAGTTCTTC
TRBJ2-7 NA TRBV20-1 TRBD2 CSARPPAGDLSAGEQYF TGCAGTGCTAGACCCCCGGCGGGAGACCTATCAGCGGGCGAGCAGTACTTC
TRBJ1-2 many TRBV28 NA CASQFRGGYGYTF TGTGCCAGCCAATTCAGGGGAGGCTATGGCTACACCTTC
TRBJ2-1 many TRBV29-1 TRBD2 CSVWSGTSGYNEQFF TGCAGCGTTTGGAGTGGGACTAGTGGATACAATGAGCAGTTCTTC
TRBJ1-4 many TRBV2 NA CASSGSEEKLFF TGTGCCAGCAGTGGCTCGGAGGAAAAACTGTTTTTT